In its sample, the clone carrying this TCR beta chain was seen many times. Its antigen remains unidentified. This sample is drawn from a study of T cells after yellow fever vaccination. Study-wide points: Most clones from primary vaccination were detected again post-booster (roughly 96% CD4, roughly 85% CD8). Contamination by abundant bulk-population clonotypes could be present in FACS-sorted repertoires.

MiXCR was run by TCRdb on the 5' RACE reads, yielding one entry per CDR3 protein. The sample carries approximately 300,000 distinct CDR3 sequences, over 8.5% recorded once. The origin of this receptor is a man younger than 35 who received the YFV17D yellow fever vaccine. Sequenced material: CD4+ T cells sorted from PBMCs, taken 45 days after the yellow fever booster vaccination.

The CDR3 DNA follows: TGTGCCAGCAGGCGCGTCGGGACAGGGTACGAGCAGTACTTC. Translating gives CASRRVGTGYEQYF. The genes are TRBV12-3 or TRBV12-4 and TRBJ2-7; TRBD1 matches 9 bases. The V gene end was trimmed by 6 bases and the J gene end by 4 bases; junction bases not matched to a gene: 7. The CDR3 covers 14 residues.